This T cell receptor beta chain was profiled in a study of shared clonotypes between healthy human individuals. Donors comprised only Caucasian adults living in Nashville, Tennessee. CD4+ cells underwent separation, giving CD45RA+ naive and CD45RA-negative memory subsets. Study findings and constraints: Clonotype sharing among donors was thought likely to change with sequencing depth. Sharing across four donors was highest in naive CD4 (roughly 5%) and lowest in memory CD8 (0.4%).

Germline assignment: CDR1 SNHLY and CDR2 FYNNEI. With V trimmed by 4 bases and J by 2 bases, 7 bases remained unmatched. This CDR3 contains 15 residues. A word on this clone: Its cognate antigen is unknown.

Libraries were prepared by immunoSEQ multiplex PCR; TCRdb keeps only in-frame clonotypes and omits some of them. The profile shows roughly 2.4 million clones, more than 90% of them singletons. The sequenced sample was naive CD4+ T cells sorted from blood. Subset described: CD45RA+ positively selected. The chain carries TRBV2 and TRBJ1-2; 7 bases are a match to TRBD1. The receptor was derived from a man aged 18 to 30 in good health. The DNA for the CDR3 is TGTGCCAGCAGTGTAGGGGGCAGTACGAACTATGGCTACACCTTC. The encoded protein is CASSVGGSTNYGYTF.